This TCR beta chain was sequenced in a study of cytomegalovirus exposure and HLA in healthy donors. The primer mix had 60 Vbeta and 13 Jbeta primers. Profiled with immunoSEQ multiplex PCR; TCRdb holds only in-frame clones, not every one. This sample has 100,000 to 150,000 clones, with 74% found just once. This CDR3 has 14 residues. Germline CDR1 and CDR2: SQVTM and ANQGSEA. V lost 6 bases, J lost 4 bases, and 6 bases stayed unmatched. Findings and caveats of the study: Cytomegalovirus-associated status was assigned to about 170 TCR beta chains. When presence/absence was analysed, sequencing depth was taken to be roughly uniform across donors.

With regard to this clone: Its antigen is currently unknown.

Sequenced sample: PBMCs. The V and J genes are TRBV29-1 and TRBJ2-1, with TRBD1 matching 10 bases. The sequence came from a man in his forties or fifties in good health and CMV-seropositive. The CDR3 loop is CSVMGQGFYNEQFF. The CDR3 DNA reads TGCAGCGTGATGGGACAGGGGTTTTACAATGAGCAGTTCTTC.